These T cell receptor beta chains were read from a single sample in a study of metastatic and nonmetastatic thyroid tumors. TCRdb reassembled clones from the PCR reads with MiXCR. The sample has roughly 89,000 clones; around 13% are singletons. The sequencing sample was made of tumor tissue. These receptor sequences come from a female donor with papillary thyroid cancer or a benign thyroid nodule (not recorded which). Some clones in this sample may be carry-over from other donors' samples. Both conserved end residues are part of each CDR3. D genes are given only for firm matches. Clone size appears in some rows only: once, few, many, or a class for an expanded clone.

abundance | j_gene | v_gene | d_gene | CDR3aa | CDR3nt
once | TRBJ1-5 | TRBV5-5 | TRBD1 | CASSLASTQTGQPQHF | TGTGCCAGCAGCTTGGCCAGTACGCAGACAGGGCAGCCCCAGCATTTT
many | TRBJ2-2 | TRBV5-1 | . | CASGGIADTGELFF | TGCGCCAGCGGTGGGATAGCGGACACCGGGGAGCTGTTTTTT
many | TRBJ2-1 | TRBV24-1 | . | CATSAPVGGFYNEQFF | TGTGCCACCAGTGCTCCCGTTGGGGGCTTTTACAATGAGCAGTTCTTC
once | TRBJ1-1 | TRBV7-8 | TRBD1 | CASSSQTGDTEAFF | TGTGCCAGCAGCTCGCAGACAGGGGACACTGAAGCTTTCTTT
many | TRBJ1-2 | TRBV5-4 | . | CASSPAASWSGYTF | TGTGCCAGCAGCCCGGCTGCATCCTGGTCTGGCTACACCTTC
many | TRBJ2-5 | TRBV12-3/TRBV12-4 | TRBD2 | CASDEGLVGIETQYF | TGTGCCAGCGATGAGGGACTAGTTGGGATAGAGACCCAGTACTTC
many | TRBJ2-7 | TRBV5-1 | . | CASSLSVTVRDEQYF | TGCGCCAGCAGCTTGTCGGTCACCGTAAGGGACGAGCAGTACTTC
many | TRBJ1-3 | TRBV11-2 | TRBD1 | CASSFLTGADSGNTIYF | TGTGCCAGCAGCTTTTTAACAGGGGCCGACTCTGGAAACACCATATATTTT
many | TRBJ1-1 | TRBV2 | TRBD1 | CASTDRKNTEAFF | TGTGCCAGCACGGACAGGAAGAACACTGAAGCTTTCTTT
. | TRBJ2-1 | TRBV30 | . | CAWSVQTGTGGGEQFF | TGTGCCTGGAGTGTACAAACCGGGACGGGGGGCGGTGAGCAGTTCTTC
few | TRBJ1-6 | TRBV27 | . | CASSPQGTVNSPLHF | TGTGCCAGCAGTCCCCAAGGTACAGTCAATTCACCCCTCCACTTT
many | TRBJ2-2 | TRBV18 | . | CASSHRATGELFF | TGTGCCAGCTCCCACAGGGCCACCGGGGAGCTGTTTTTT
many | TRBJ2-7 | TRBV6-1 | . | CASNPGGGYEQYF | TGTGCCAGTAACCCAGGGGGGGGCTACGAGCAGTACTTC
many | TRBJ1-5 | TRBV2 | . | CASQTANQPQHF | TGTGCCAGCCAGACAGCGAATCAGCCCCAGCATTTT
many | TRBJ2-2 | TRBV15 | TRBD2 | CATSRIAGANTGELFF | TGTGCCACCAGCAGAATAGCGGGCGCGAACACCGGGGAGCTGTTTTTT
many | TRBJ1-5 | TRBV10-3 | . | CAISETVQENSNQPQHF | TGTGCCATCAGTGAGACCGTACAGGAGAATAGCAATCAGCCCCAGCATTTT
many | TRBJ2-7 | TRBV20-1 | TRBD1 | CSAELTGVREQYF | TGCAGTGCTGAGCTCACAGGGGTTCGGGAGCAGTACTTC
many | TRBJ2-3 | TRBV7-6 | . | CASSLEQGRVRTDTQYF | TGTGCCAGCAGCTTAGAACAGGGAAGGGTTCGCACAGATACGCAGTATTTT
. | TRBJ1-1 | TRBV7-9 | TRBD1 | CASSLGDSDTEAFF | TGTGCCAGCAGCTTAGGGGACAGCGACACTGAAGCTTTCTTT
many | TRBJ2-3 | TRBV5-1 | TRBD2 | CASSRGDSSFGDTQYF | TGCGCCAGCAGCCGGGGGGACTCCTCCTTTGGAGATACGCAGTATTTT
. | TRBJ2-2 | TRBV6-4 | . | CASSEQGGGELFF | TGTGCCAGCAGTGAACAGGGTGGCGGCGAGCTTTTTTTT
many | TRBJ2-2 | TRBV9 | . | CASSVVTADGELFF | TGTGCCAGCAGCGTAGTCACAGCTGACGGGGAGCTGTTTTTT
. | TRBJ2-5 | TRBV15 | . | CATSIAAGTLQETQYF | TGTGCCACCAGCATAGCTGCCGGGACCCTGCAAGAGACCCAGTACTTC
. | TRBJ2-1 | TRBV6-1 | TRBD2 | CASTGTSGNREQFF | TGTGCCAGCACCGGGACTAGCGGGAATAGGGAGCAGTTCTTC
. | TRBJ1-4 | TRBV5-4 | TRBD1 | CASSRTGVEKLFF | TGTGCCAGCTCCAGGACAGGGGTCGAAAAACTGTTTTTT
many | TRBJ2-5 | TRBV20-1 | TRBD1 | CSAPSGTGGGETQYF | TGCAGTGCTCCCTCCGGGACAGGGGGCGGAGAGACCCAGTACTTC
many | TRBJ2-5 | TRBV5-1 | . | CASSLSPQETQYF | TGCGCCAGCAGCCTTAGCCCCCAAGAGACCCAGTACTTC
many | TRBJ2-3 | TRBV10-3 | . | CAISVGRLSTDTQYF | TGTGCCATCAGTGTAGGCAGACTTAGCACAGATACGCAGTATTTT
many | TRBJ1-5 | TRBV19 | . | CASSMESGRSNQPQHF | TGTGCCAGTAGTATGGAATCGGGACGGAGCAATCAGCCCCAGCATTTT